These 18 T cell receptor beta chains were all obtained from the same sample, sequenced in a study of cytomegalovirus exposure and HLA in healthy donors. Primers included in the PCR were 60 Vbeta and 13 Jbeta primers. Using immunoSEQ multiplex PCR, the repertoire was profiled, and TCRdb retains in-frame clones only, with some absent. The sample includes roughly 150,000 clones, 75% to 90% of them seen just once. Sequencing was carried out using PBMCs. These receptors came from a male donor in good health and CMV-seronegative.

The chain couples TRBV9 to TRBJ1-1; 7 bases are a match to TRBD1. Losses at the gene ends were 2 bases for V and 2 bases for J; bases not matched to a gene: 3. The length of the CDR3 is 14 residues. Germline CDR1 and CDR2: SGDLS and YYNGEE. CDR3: CASSVGTVNTEAFF. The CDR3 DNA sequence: TGTGCCAGCAGCGTTGGGACAGTTAACACTGAAGCTTTCTTT.

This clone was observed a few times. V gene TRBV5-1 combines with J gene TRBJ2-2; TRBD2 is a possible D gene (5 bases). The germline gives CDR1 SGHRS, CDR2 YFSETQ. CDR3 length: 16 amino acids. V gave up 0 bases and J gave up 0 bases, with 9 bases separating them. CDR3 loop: CASSLGAEPNTGELFF. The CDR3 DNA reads TGCGCCAGCAGCTTGGGAGCGGAACCGAACACCGGGGAGCTGTTTTTT.

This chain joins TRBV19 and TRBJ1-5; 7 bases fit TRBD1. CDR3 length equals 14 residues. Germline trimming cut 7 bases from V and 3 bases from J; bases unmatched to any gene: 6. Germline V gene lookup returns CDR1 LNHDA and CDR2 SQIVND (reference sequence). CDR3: CASKPGQPNQPQHF. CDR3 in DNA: TGTGCCAGTAAACCGGGACAGCCCAATCAGCCCCAGCATTTT.

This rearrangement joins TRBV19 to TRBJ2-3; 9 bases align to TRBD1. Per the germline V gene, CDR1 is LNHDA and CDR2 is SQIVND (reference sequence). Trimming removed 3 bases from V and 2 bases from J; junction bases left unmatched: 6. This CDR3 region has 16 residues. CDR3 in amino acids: CASSMGQGGVTDTQYF. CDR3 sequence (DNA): TGTGCCAGTAGTATGGGACAGGGAGGGGTCACAGATACGCAGTATTTT.

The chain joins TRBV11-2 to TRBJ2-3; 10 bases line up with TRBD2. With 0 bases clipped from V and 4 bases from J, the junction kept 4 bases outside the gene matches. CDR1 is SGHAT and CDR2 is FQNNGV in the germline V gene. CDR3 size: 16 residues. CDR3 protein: CASSLDGSGGADTQYF. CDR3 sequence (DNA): TGTGCCAGCAGCTTAGATGGCAGCGGGGGGGCAGATACGCAGTATTTT.

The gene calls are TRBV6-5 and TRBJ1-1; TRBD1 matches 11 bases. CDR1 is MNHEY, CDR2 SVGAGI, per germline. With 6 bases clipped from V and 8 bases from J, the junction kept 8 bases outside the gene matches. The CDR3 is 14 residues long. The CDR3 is CASSRPGTGGEAFF. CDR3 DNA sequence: TGTGCCAGCAGCCGTCCCGGGACAGGGGGGGAAGCTTTCTTT.

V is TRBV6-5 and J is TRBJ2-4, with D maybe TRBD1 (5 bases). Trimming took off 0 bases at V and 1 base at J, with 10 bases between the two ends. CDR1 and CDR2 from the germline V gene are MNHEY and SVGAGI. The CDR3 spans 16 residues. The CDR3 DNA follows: TGTGCCAGCAGTTACTCGGTCCAGGGCGCCAAAAACATTCAGTACTTC. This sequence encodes CASSYSVQGAKNIQYF.

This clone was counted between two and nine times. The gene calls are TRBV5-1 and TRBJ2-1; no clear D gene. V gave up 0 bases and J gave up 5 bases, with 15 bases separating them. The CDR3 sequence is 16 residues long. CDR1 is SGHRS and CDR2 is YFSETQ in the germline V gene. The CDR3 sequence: CASSLATVATNNEQFF. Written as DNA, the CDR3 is TGCGCCAGCAGCTTGGCCACGGTAGCTACAAACAATGAGCAGTTCTTC.

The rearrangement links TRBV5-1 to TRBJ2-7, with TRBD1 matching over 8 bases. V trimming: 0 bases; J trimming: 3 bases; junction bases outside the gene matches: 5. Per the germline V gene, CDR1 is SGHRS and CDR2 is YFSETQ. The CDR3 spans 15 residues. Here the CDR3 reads CASSLGQGSHYEQYF. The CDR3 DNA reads TGCGCCAGCAGCTTGGGACAGGGGAGTCACTACGAGCAGTACTTC.

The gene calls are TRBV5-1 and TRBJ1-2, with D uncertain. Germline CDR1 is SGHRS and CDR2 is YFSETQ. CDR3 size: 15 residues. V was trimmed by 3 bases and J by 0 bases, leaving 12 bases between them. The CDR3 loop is CASSYASGANYGYTF. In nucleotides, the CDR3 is TGCGCCAGCAGCTACGCCTCCGGGGCTAACTATGGCTACACCTTC.

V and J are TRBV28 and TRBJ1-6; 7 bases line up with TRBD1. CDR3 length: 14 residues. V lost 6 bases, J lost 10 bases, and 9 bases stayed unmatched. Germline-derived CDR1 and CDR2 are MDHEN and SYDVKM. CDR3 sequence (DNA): TGTGCCAGCAGCCCCTCGAGGGGGCGATCACCCCTCCACTTT. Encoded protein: CASSPSRGRSPLHF.

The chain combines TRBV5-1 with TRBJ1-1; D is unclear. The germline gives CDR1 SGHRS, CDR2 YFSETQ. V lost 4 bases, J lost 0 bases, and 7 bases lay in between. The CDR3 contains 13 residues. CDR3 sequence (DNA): TGCGCCAGCAGCCCCCAGATGAACACTGAAGCTTTCTTT. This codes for CASSPQMNTEAFF.

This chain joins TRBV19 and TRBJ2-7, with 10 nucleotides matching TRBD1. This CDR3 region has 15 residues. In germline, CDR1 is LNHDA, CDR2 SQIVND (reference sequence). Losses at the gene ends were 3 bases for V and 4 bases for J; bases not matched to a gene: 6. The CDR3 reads CASSITGTGEYEQYF. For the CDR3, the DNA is TGTGCCAGTAGTATTACGGGGACAGGGGAATACGAGCAGTACTTC.

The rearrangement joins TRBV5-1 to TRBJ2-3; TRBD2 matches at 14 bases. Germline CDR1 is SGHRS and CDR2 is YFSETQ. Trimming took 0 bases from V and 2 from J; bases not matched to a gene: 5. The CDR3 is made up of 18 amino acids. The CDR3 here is CASSLGTSGGRFTDTQYF. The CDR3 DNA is TGCGCCAGCAGCTTGGGGACTAGCGGGGGGCGCTTCACAGATACGCAGTATTTT.

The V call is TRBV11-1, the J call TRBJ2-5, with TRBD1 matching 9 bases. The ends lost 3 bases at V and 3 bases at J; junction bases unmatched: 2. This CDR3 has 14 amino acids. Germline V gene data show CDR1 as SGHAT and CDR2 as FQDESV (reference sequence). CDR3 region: CASSLWTGEETQYF. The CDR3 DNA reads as TGTGCCAGCAGCTTGTGGACAGGGGAAGAGACCCAGTACTTC.

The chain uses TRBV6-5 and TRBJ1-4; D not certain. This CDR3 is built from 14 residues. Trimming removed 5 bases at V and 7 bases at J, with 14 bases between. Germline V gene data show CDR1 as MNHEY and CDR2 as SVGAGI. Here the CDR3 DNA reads TGTGCCAGCAGTCAAGGGTTCGCGGGTGAAAAACTGTTTTTT. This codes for CASSQGFAGEKLFF.

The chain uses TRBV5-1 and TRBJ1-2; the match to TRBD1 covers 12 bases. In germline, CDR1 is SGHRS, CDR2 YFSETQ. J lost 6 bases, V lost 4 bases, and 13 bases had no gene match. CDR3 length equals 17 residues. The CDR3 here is CASSPGTGGSNDHGYTF. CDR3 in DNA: TGCGCCAGCAGCCCTGGGACAGGGGGCTCGAATGACCATGGCTACACCTTC.

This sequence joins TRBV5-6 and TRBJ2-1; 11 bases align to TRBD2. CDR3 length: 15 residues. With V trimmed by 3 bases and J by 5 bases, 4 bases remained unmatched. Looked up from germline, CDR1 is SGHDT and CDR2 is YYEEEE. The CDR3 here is CASSSLAGGNNEQFF. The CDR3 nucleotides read TGTGCCAGCAGCTCCCTAGCGGGGGGAAACAATGAGCAGTTCTTC.